The 32 T cell receptor beta chains listed next were all sequenced from one sample in a study of T cell responses to AZD1222 COVID-19 vaccine. Libraries were prepared by immunoSEQ multiplex PCR; TCRdb keeps only in-frame clonotypes and omits some of them. The sample lists 55,000 to 65,000 clones; about 83% were seen once. Sample: peripheral blood, taken 28 days after the second AZD1222 dose. The origin of the receptors is an adult who received the AZD1222 COVID-19 vaccine.

This chain links TRBV6-5 with TRBJ1-1; no definite D call. CDR3 length: 10 amino acids. The germline V gene encodes CDR1 MNHEY and CDR2 SVGAGI. The ends were cut back, 10 bases at V and 8 bases at J, with 11 bases in the middle. The CDR3 DNA reads as TGTGCCACCGGGGAGGGAGAAGCTTTCTTT. Its translation is CATGEGEAFF.

V gene TRBV10-1 combines with J gene TRBJ2-1, with TRBD2 matching 9 bases. The V gene end was trimmed by 0 bases and the J gene end by 16 bases; junction bases not matched to a gene: 10. The CDR3 length is 14 residues. Germline V gene lookup returns CDR1 WNHNN and CDR2 SYGVQD (reference sequence). The CDR3 loop reads CASSESGGGGAPFF. CDR3 nucleotides: TGCGCCAGCAGTGAGTCGGGTGGCGGGGGGGCCCCATTCTTC.

This clone came up once. V is TRBV7-8 and J is TRBJ1-1, with 8 bases lining up with TRBD1. With V trimmed by 2 bases and J by 1 base, 3 bases remained unmatched. The CDR3 is 15 residues long. Germline CDR1 is SGHVS and CDR2 is FQNEAQ. The CDR3 reads CASSLNRGWNTEAFF. As DNA, the CDR3 is TGTGCCAGCAGCTTAAACAGGGGGTGGAACACTGAAGCTTTCTTT.

The chain recombines TRBV6-5 with TRBJ1-2; D is unresolved. The germline V gene encodes CDR1 MNHEY and CDR2 SVGAGI. Between the trimmed V and J ends, which lost 2 bases and 3 bases, there was a span of 7 bases. The CDR3 sequence is 13 residues long. In DNA, the CDR3 is TGTGCCAGCAGTTACAACGGAGACTATGGCTACACCTTC. Translated: CASSYNGDYGYTF.

The rearrangement links TRBV14 to TRBJ2-7; D gene unclear. This CDR3 is built from 11 residues. Germline V gene data show CDR1 as SGHDN and CDR2 as FVKESK. V lost 3 bases, J lost 7 bases, and 7 bases lay in between. CDR3 in amino acids: CASSQAVEQYF. DNA for the CDR3: TGTGCCAGCAGCCAGGCTGTAGAGCAGTACTTC. The entire variable domain, with the rest obtained from reference TRBV14 and TRBJ2-7, is as follows: EAGVTQFPSHSVIEKGQTVTLRCDPISGHDNLYWYRRVMGKEIKFLLHFVKESKQDESGMPNNRFLAERTGGTYSTLKVQPAELEDSGVYFCASSQAVEQYFGPGTRLTVT.

The V call is TRBV19, the J call TRBJ1-1; 8 bases line up with TRBD1. The CDR3 runs 14 residues. The junction had 9 bases not matched to a gene; V was cut back by 2 bases and J by 10 bases. Germline values: CDR1 LNHDA, CDR2 SQIVND (reference sequence). CDR3 sequence reads: CASSINGDRPRAFF. The CDR3 DNA is TGTGCCAGTAGTATAAATGGGGACAGGCCCAGAGCTTTCTTT. The complete variable domain, with remaining parts taken from reference TRBV19 and TRBJ1-1, reads DGGITQSPKYLFRKEGQNVTLSCEQNLNHDAMYWYRQDPGQGLRLIYYSQIVNDFQKGDIAEGYSVSREKKESFPLTVTSAQKNPTAFYLCASSINGDRPRAFFGQGTRLTVV.

This sequence joins TRBV2 and TRBJ2-2, with D unclear. The ends were cut back, 5 bases at V and 5 bases at J, with 6 bases in the middle. CDR1 is SNHLY and CDR2 is FYNNEI in the germline V gene. This CDR3 has 12 amino acids. The CDR3 reads CASSRNTGELFF. The DNA for the CDR3 is TGTGCCAGCAGTCGAAATACCGGGGAGCTGTTTTTT.

The gene calls are TRBV20-1 and TRBJ1-5, with unresolved D. This CDR3 region has 15 residues. Trimming left V 3 bases short and J 5 bases short, with 17 bases between. The germline gives CDR1 DFQATT, CDR2 SNEGSKA (reference sequence). CDR3 in amino acids: CSASKASLPDQPQHF. DNA of the CDR3: TGCAGTGCTAGTAAGGCAAGCCTTCCCGATCAGCCCCAGCATTTT.

This chain uses TRBV6-1 with TRBJ1-5, with 8 positions matching TRBD1. The V gene's germline CDR1 is MNHNS and CDR2 SASEGT. The CDR3 is 14 residues long. V lost 3 bases and J lost 6; bases outside the gene matches: 4. The CDR3 DNA reads TGTGCCAGCAGTGAGGGACAGGAGTTTCAGCCCCAGCATTTT. Translation gives CASSEGQEFQPQHF.

The J gene is TRBJ1-1, the V gene TRBV4-3, with D maybe TRBD1 (6 bases). CDR1 and CDR2 from the germline V gene are LGHNA and YSLEER. Trimming cost V 1 base and J 2 bases, with 11 bases left between them. The CDR3 contains 15 residues. The CDR3 sequence is CASSQGWGPNTEAFF. The DNA of the CDR3 is TGCGCCAGCAGCCAAGGGTGGGGGCCCAACACTGAAGCTTTCTTT.

The chain joins TRBV6-2 or TRBV6-3 to TRBJ2-3; 7 bases are a match to TRBD2. CDR1 MNHEY and CDR2 SVGEGT come from the germline V gene. This CDR3 is built from 20 residues. The junction had 18 bases not matched to a gene; V was cut back by 2 bases and J by 1 base. CDR3 sequence: CASSYPWLEVGGMGTDTQYF. Here the CDR3 DNA reads TGTGCCAGCAGTTACCCGTGGCTCGAGGTGGGGGGGATGGGCACAGATACGCAGTATTTT.

This chain uses TRBV11-2 with TRBJ2-2; 7 bases agree with TRBD2. After removal of 5 bases from V and 3 bases from J, the junction contained 3 bases not matched to a gene. Germline CDR1 is SGHAT and CDR2 is FQNNGV. The CDR3 is 14 residues long. The CDR3 DNA reads as TGTGCCAGCAGCAGCGGGACGGACACCGGGGAGCTGTTTTTT. Residues: CASSSGTDTGELFF. Full variable domain (outside the CDR3, taken from reference TRBV11-2 and TRBJ2-2): EAGVAQSPRYKIIEKRQSVAFWCNPISGHATLYWYQQILGQGPKLLIQFQNNGVVDDSQLPKDRFSAERLKGVDSTLKIQPAKLEDSAVYLCASSSGTDTGELFFGEGSRLTVL.

This clone appeared a few times. The chain combines TRBV12-3 or TRBV12-4 with TRBJ2-3; D not certain. The CDR3 extends over 12 amino acids. V lost 3 bases and J 5 bases, leaving 6 bases between the germline ends. CDR3 coding DNA: TGTGCCAGCAGTTTGATAGGAGATACGCAGTATTTT. Translated, it gives CASSLIGDTQYF.

This clone showed up just once. V and J are TRBV7-9 and TRBJ1-1, with D possibly matching TRBD1 (5 bases). Trimming removed 1 base from V and 3 bases from J, with 18 bases in between. Germline V gene lookup returns CDR1 SEHNR and CDR2 FQNEAQ (reference sequence). The CDR3 extends over 17 amino acids. CDR3: CASSLGAGGATDTEAFF. As DNA, the CDR3 is TGTGCCAGCAGCTTAGGCGCCGGTGGGGCCACGGACACTGAAGCTTTCTTT.

This clone was counted only a few times. V is TRBV12-5 and J is TRBJ2-1, with TRBD2 identical over 7 bases. CDR3 size: 13 residues. V dropped 6 bases and J dropped 6; count of bases not matched to a gene: 5. The germline V gene has CDR1 LGHNT and CDR2 FRNRAP. The CDR3 DNA is TGTGCTAGTGGCTGGGAGGGTCCCAATGAGCAGTTCTTC. As protein: CASGWEGPNEQFF.

The chain links TRBV7-2 to TRBJ1-6, with 9 bases lining up with TRBD1. The ends lost 1 base at V and 9 bases at J; junction bases unmatched: 10. This CDR3 region has 17 residues. CDR1 is SGHTA, CDR2 FQGNSA, per germline. The CDR3 DNA reads as TGTGCCAGCAGCTTAGGTCGGGACAGGGCGAGGAGTTCACCCCTCCACTTT. Encoded protein: CASSLGRDRARSSPLHF. Combining the CDR3 with reference TRBV7-2 and TRBJ1-6 gives the whole variable domain GAGVSQSPSNKVTEKGKDVELRCDPISGHTALYWYRQSLGQGLEFLIYFQGNSAPDKSGLPSDRFSAERTGGSVSTLTIQRTQQEDSAVYLCASSLGRDRARSSPLHFGNGTRLTVT.

V is TRBV11-2 and J is TRBJ1-6; tentative D call: TRBD1 (6 bases). V dropped 5 bases and J dropped 10 bases, with 21 bases sitting between them. The CDR3 contains 16 residues. Germline V gene data show CDR1 as SGHAT and CDR2 as FQNNGV. CDR3 coding DNA: TGTGCCAGCAGCCTTCTAGGGGGGACTAGCCGGTCACCCCTCCACTTT. This codes for CASSLLGGTSRSPLHF.

This rearrangement joins TRBV7-2 to TRBJ2-1; 7 nucleotides align to TRBD1. Trimming took 1 base from V and 3 from J; bases not matched to a gene: 9. The germline V gene encodes CDR1 SGHTA and CDR2 FQGNSA. This CDR3 is 17 amino acids long. Here the CDR3 reads CASSLEGAGGLYNEQFF. The CDR3 DNA follows: TGTGCCAGCAGCTTAGAGGGGGCGGGCGGGCTCTACAATGAGCAGTTCTTC.

The chain joins TRBV5-1 to TRBJ2-3; 8 bases are a match to TRBD1. The CDR3 has 14 amino acids. Germline values: CDR1 SGHRS, CDR2 YFSETQ. Trimming cost V 2 bases and J 8 bases; bases outside gene matches: 7. DNA for the CDR3: TGCGCCAGCAGCTTCGGACAGGGTGAGGGTACGCAGTATTTT. This gives the protein CASSFGQGEGTQYF.

In this sample, this clone turned up a few times. As DNA, the CDR3 is TGTGCCAGCAGCCAGACAAGGGGCAACTATGGCTACACCTTC. Translating it yields CASSQTRGNYGYTF. The J gene is TRBJ1-2, the V gene TRBV14; D may be TRBD1 (5 bases). CDR1 and CDR2 from the germline V gene are SGHDN and FVKESK. V gave up 3 bases and J gave up 2 bases, with 10 bases separating them. The CDR3 length is 14 residues.

The chain has TRBV28 and TRBJ1-4; 9 bases are shared with TRBD1. CDR3 length equals 17 residues. Germline-derived CDR1 and CDR2 are MDHEN and SYDVKM. The CDR3 DNA is TGTGCGGCCATGCCGGGACAGGGTTATACAACTAATGAAAAACTGTTTTTT. Translation gives CAAMPGQGYTTNEKLFF.

The CDR3 bases are TGTGCCAGCAGCGGCTGGGGGGGTTCAACCGGGGAGCTGTTTTTT. Protein product: CASSGWGGSTGELFF. The rearrangement joins TRBV28 to TRBJ2-2; 7 bases align to TRBD2. There are 15 residues in the CDR3. Per the germline V gene, CDR1 is MDHEN and CDR2 is SYDVKM. J gave up 5 bases and V 6 bases, and 9 bases lay outside the gene matches.

The rearrangement uses TRBV6-5 and TRBJ2-7; D may correspond to TRBD1 or TRBD2 (6 bases each). Trimming cost V 6 bases and J 5 bases, with 14 bases left between them. Germline assignment: CDR1 MNHEY and CDR2 SVGAGI. The CDR3 has 13 residues. CDR3: CASSRAEGDEQYF. CDR3 DNA: TGTGCCAGCAGCAGGGCGGAGGGGGACGAGCAGTACTTC.

This chain uses TRBV6-6 with TRBJ1-4; D gene unclear. Trimming took 6 bases from V and 2 from J, leaving 13 bases between them. From germline, CDR1 is MNHNY and CDR2 SVGAGI (reference sequence). The CDR3 loop spans 15 amino acids. The CDR3 region has the DNA TGTGCCAGCAGCTCCCGGACCCTTACTAATGAAAAACTGTTTTTT. Its protein product is CASSSRTLTNEKLFF.

This clone showed up many times. At one boundary the junction diverges from the germline segment, which might be a read error. J is TRBJ2-5 and V is TRBV28, with a weak D call TRBD2 (5 bases). Germline CDR1 is MDHEN and CDR2 is SYDVKM. The CDR3 has 13 residues. CDR3 in amino acids: CASSLAVGEAQYF. In DNA form, the CDR3 reads TGTGCCAGCAGCCTGGCAGTGGGAGAGGCCCAGTACTTC.

The rearrangement joins TRBV5-4 to TRBJ2-2; 10 nucleotides match TRBD2. The CDR3 sequence is 20 residues long. Germline V gene data show CDR1 as SGHNT and CDR2 as YYREEE (reference sequence). The trim removed 5 bases at V and 1 base at J, leaving 17 bases unmatched. This CDR3 is CASSKGVGLAVSGNTGELFF. CDR3 sequence (DNA): TGTGCCAGCAGTAAAGGGGTAGGACTAGCGGTCTCGGGGAACACCGGGGAGCTGTTTTTT.

The rearrangement links TRBV4-1 to TRBJ2-5; TRBD1 matches at 8 bases. Germline CDR1 and CDR2: MGHRA and YSYEKL. The CDR3 contains 14 residues. Losses at the gene ends were 0 bases for V and 9 bases for J; bases not matched to a gene: 6. For the CDR3, the DNA is TGCGCCAGCAGCCAAGATCAGCAGGGGGCGGCCCAGTACTTC. Protein: CASSQDQQGAAQYF.

This chain uses TRBV10-1 with TRBJ2-2; no definite D call. Per germline, CDR1 WNHNN and CDR2 SYGVQD (reference sequence). This CDR3 is 13 amino acids long. V was trimmed by 2 bases and J by 1 base, leaving 2 bases between them. CDR3 sequence reads: CASSEQNTGELFF. The CDR3 nucleotides are TGCGCCAGCAGTGAGCAGAACACCGGGGAGCTGTTTTTT.

V gene TRBV18 combines with J gene TRBJ1-6; D call uncertain. Germline values: CDR1 KGHSH, CDR2 LQKENI. The CDR3 has 14 amino acids. V was pared by 5 bases and J by 7 bases, with 12 bases between. CDR3 nucleotide sequence: TGTGCCAGCTCAAGGGAAGAGCAAAATTCACCCCTCCACTTT. Amino acid sequence: CASSREEQNSPLHF.

In its sample, this clone was seen once. The J gene is TRBJ2-3, the V gene TRBV28, with D perhaps matching TRBD2 (6 bases). From germline, CDR1 is MDHEN and CDR2 SYDVKM. Trimming left V 3 bases short and J 3 bases short, with 10 bases between. The CDR3 covers 14 residues. The CDR3, as DNA: TGTGCCAGCAGTTTCCGGGACTTTACAGATACGCAGTATTTT. Protein sequence: CASSFRDFTDTQYF. Together with reference TRBV28 and TRBJ2-3, the CDR3 gives the full variable domain: DVKVTQSSRYLVKRTGEKVFLECVQDMDHENMFWYRQDPGLGLRLIYFSYDVKMKEKGDIPEGYSVSREKKERFSLILESASTNQTSMYLCASSFRDFTDTQYFGPGTRLTVL.

As to this clone: Other DNA sequences of this sample code for an identical CDR3. Here the CDR3 DNA reads TGTGCCAGCAGTTTAGGGAGGTCCTACGAGCAGTACTTC. Its translation is CASSLGRSYEQYF. The rearrangement joins TRBV12-3 or TRBV12-4 to TRBJ2-7; TRBD2 is a possible D gene (5 bases). Trimming removed 1 base at V and 1 base at J, with 5 bases between. The CDR3 runs 13 residues.

This chain uses TRBV5-1 with TRBJ2-1, with TRBD2 matching 7 bases. The CDR3 totals 15 residues. Per germline, CDR1 SGHRS and CDR2 YFSETQ. V shed 4 bases and J 0 bases; nucleotides not matched to a gene: 4. In DNA, the CDR3 is TGCGCCAGCAGCGCCGGGGGGAGCTCCTACAATGAGCAGTTCTTC. Its protein product is CASSAGGSSYNEQFF.